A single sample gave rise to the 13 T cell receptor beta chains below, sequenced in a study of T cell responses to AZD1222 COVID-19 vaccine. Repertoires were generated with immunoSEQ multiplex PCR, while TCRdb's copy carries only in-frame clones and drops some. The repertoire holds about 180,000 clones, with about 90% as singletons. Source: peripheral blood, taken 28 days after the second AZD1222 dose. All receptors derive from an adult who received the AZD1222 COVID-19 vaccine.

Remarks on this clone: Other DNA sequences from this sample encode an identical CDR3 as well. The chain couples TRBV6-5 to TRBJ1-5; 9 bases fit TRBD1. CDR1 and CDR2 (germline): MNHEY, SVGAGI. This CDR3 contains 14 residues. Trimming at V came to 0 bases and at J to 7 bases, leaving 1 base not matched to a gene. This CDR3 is CASSYSTGGQPQHF. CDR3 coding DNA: TGTGCCAGCAGTTACTCGACAGGGGGGCAGCCCCAGCATTTT.

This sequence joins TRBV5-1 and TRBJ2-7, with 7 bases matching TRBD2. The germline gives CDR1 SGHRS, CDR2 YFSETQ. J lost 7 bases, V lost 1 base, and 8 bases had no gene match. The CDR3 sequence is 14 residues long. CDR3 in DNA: TGCGCCAGCAGCTTGCTTAGCGGGCCGGGAGAGCAGTACTTC. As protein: CASSLLSGPGEQYF. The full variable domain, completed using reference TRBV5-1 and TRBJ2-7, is KAGVTQTPRYLIKTRGQQVTLSCSPISGHRSVSWYQQTPGQGLQFLFEYFSETQRNKGNFPGRFSGRQFSNSRSEMNVSTLELGDSALYLCASSLLSGPGEQYFGPGTRLTVT.

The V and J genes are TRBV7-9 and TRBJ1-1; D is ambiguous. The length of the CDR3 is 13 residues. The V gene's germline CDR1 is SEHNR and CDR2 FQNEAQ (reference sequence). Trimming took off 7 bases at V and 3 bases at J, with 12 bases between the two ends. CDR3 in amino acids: CASTSGVDTEAFF. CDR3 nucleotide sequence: TGTGCCAGCACTTCTGGGGTGGACACTGAAGCTTTCTTT.

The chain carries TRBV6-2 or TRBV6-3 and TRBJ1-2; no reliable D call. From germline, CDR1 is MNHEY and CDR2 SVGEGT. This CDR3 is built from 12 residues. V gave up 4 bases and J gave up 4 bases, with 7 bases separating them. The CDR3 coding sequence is TGTGCCAGCAGTTCCACCTCCTATGGCTACACCTTC. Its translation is CASSSTSYGYTF.

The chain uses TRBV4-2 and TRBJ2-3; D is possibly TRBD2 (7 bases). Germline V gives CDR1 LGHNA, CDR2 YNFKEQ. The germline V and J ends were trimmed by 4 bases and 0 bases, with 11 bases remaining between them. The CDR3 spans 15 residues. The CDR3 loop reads CASSLGGGSTDTQYF. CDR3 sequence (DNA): TGTGCCAGCAGCCTAGGGGGGGGTAGCACAGATACGCAGTATTTT.

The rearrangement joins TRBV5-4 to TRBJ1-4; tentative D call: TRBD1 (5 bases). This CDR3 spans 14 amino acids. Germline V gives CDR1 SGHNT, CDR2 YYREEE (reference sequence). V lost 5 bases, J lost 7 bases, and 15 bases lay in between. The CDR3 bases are TGTGCCAGCAGGGGGGACCTAGGCACTGAAAAACTGTTTTTT. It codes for CASRGDLGTEKLFF.

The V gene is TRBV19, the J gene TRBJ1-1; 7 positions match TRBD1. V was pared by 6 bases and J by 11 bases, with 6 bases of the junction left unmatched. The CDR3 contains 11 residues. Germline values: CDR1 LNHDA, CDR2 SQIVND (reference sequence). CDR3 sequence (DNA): TGTGCCAGTAGACGACAGGGTAAGGCTTTCTTT. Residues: CASRRQGKAFF.

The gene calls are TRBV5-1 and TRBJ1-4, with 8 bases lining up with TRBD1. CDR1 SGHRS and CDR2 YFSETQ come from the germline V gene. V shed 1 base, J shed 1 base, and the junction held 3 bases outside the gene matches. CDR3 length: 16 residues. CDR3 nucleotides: TGCGCCAGCAGCTTGAACGGACAGGGAACTAATGAAAAACTGTTTTTT. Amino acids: CASSLNGQGTNEKLFF.

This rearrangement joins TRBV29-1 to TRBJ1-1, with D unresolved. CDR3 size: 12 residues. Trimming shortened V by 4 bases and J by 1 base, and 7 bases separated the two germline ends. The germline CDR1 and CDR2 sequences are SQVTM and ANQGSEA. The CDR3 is CSVVAGNTEAFF. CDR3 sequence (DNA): TGCAGCGTTGTTGCCGGGAACACTGAAGCTTTCTTT.

The CDR3 loop reads CASSLLQGAGNEQFF. The CDR3, as DNA: TGTGCCAGCAGCTTATTGCAGGGGGCAGGCAATGAGCAGTTCTTC. V is TRBV7-9 and J is TRBJ2-1; 8 bases are a match to TRBD1. The ends lost 2 bases at V and 6 bases at J; junction bases unmatched: 6. In germline, CDR1 is SEHNR, CDR2 FQNEAQ (reference sequence). This CDR3 region has 15 residues.

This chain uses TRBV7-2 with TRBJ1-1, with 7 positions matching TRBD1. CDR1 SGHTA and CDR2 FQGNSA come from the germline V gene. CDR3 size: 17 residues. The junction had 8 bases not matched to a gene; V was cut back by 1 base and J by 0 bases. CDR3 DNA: TGTGCCAGCAGCTTAGTGGCCCTCGGACAGGTGAACACTGAAGCTTTCTTT. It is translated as CASSLVALGQVNTEAFF. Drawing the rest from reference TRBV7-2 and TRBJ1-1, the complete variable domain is GAGVSQSPSNKVTEKGKDVELRCDPISGHTALYWYRQSLGQGLEFLIYFQGNSAPDKSGLPSDRFSAERTGGSVSTLTIQRTQQEDSAVYLCASSLVALGQVNTEAFFGQGTRLTVV.

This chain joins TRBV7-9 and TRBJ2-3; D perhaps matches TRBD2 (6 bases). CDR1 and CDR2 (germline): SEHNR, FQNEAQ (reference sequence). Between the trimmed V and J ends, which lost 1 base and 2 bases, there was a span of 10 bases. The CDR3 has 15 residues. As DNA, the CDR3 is TGTGCCAGCAGCTTAGGCGGGACCTTCACAGATACGCAGTATTTT. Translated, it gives CASSLGGTFTDTQYF.

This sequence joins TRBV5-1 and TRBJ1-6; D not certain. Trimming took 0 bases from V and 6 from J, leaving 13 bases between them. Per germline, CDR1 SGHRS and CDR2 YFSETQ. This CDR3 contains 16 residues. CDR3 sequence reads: CASSLGAGRINSPLHF. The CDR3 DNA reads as TGCGCCAGCAGCTTGGGTGCTGGACGGATTAATTCACCCCTCCACTTT.